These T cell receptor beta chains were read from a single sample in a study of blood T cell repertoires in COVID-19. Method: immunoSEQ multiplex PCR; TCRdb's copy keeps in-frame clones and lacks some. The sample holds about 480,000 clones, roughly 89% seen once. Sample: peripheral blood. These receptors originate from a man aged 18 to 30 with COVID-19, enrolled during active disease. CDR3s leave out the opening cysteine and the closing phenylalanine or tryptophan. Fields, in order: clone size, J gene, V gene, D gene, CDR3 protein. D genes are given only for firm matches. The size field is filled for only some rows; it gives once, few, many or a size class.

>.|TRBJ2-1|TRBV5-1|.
ASSFGHPSSYNEQF
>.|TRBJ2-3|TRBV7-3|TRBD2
ASSPSSGRALDTQY
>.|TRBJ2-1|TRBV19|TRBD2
AATGTSGSYNEQF
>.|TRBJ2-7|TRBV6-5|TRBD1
ASRRDSPYEQY
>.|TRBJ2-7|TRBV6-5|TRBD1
ASSPTGWPYEQY
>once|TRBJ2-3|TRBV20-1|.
SASRAGSTDTQY
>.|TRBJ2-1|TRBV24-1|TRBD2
ATSGTSGYNEQF
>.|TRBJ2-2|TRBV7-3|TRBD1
ASSLTRDRGNTGELF
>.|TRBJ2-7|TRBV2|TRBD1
ASSFTGDPYEQY
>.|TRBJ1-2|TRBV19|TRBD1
ASSPTGTGYGYT
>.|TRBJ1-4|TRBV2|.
ASRGDRRTNEKLF
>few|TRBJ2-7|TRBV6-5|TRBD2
ASSSGGLAGRYEQY
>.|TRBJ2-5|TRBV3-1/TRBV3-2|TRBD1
ASSRATGERTQY
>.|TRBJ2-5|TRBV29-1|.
SVVRETQY